Below are 31 T cell receptor beta chains sequenced from a single sample in a study of T cell responses to AZD1222 COVID-19 vaccine. Clones were sequenced by immunoSEQ multiplex PCR, and TCRdb holds only the in-frame ones, with some missing. In the table there are about 89,000 clones, 89% of which are singletons. The starting material was peripheral blood, obtained 28 days after the second AZD1222 dose. These TCRs come from an adult who received the AZD1222 COVID-19 vaccine.

In this sample, this clone turned up a few times. This chain uses TRBV7-6 with TRBJ2-5, with a possible D match to TRBD1 (6 bases). Germline V lookup: CDR1 SGHVS, CDR2 FNYEAQ. The CDR3 covers 14 residues. V lost 3 bases to trimming and J lost 4 bases, with 12 bases between them. In nucleotides, the CDR3 is TGTGCCAGCAGCTTTACAGGGTTAGGAGAGACCCAGTACTTC. This translates into CASSFTGLGETQYF.

In DNA, the CDR3 is TGTGCCAGCAGCCAACCTGGGACAGGTCAAGAGACCCAGTACTTC. Protein: CASSQPGTGQETQYF. The chain links TRBV3-1 (or the pseudogene TRBV3-2) to TRBJ2-5; 8 bases map to TRBD1. Looked up from germline, CDR1 is LGHDT and CDR2 is YNNKEL (reference sequence). The V and J ends lost 2 bases and 2 bases, in that order; junction bases with no gene match: 4. The CDR3 has 15 amino acids.

The rearrangement uses TRBV5-4 and TRBJ2-3; D could derive from TRBD1 or TRBD2 (5 bases each). The CDR3 has 15 residues. From germline, CDR1 is SGHNT and CDR2 YYREEE (reference sequence). Trimming cost V 4 bases and J 2 bases, with 14 bases left between them. The CDR3 is CASSPGTYSTDTQYF. In DNA, the CDR3 is TGTGCCAGCAGCCCGGGGACCTACTCCACAGATACGCAGTATTTT.

The CDR3 spells CATSDLWDSEQYF. CDR3 nucleotides: TGTGCCACCAGTGATTTGTGGGATTCCGAGCAGTACTTC. The chain employs TRBV24-1 and TRBJ2-7, with D uncertain. Germline V gene lookup returns CDR1 KGHDR and CDR2 SFDVKD. The CDR3 consists of 13 residues. V lost 0 bases and J 6 bases, leaving 8 bases between the germline ends.

The genes are TRBV7-9 and TRBJ2-1; no clear D gene. This CDR3 has 14 amino acids. V was pared by 2 bases and J by 5 bases, with 10 bases between. CDR1 and CDR2 (germline): SEHNR, FQNEAQ (reference sequence). The CDR3 here is CASSLFGLNNEQFF. CDR3 nucleotides: TGTGCCAGCAGCTTATTCGGCCTAAACAATGAGCAGTTCTTC.

This sequence joins TRBV5-1 and TRBJ1-3; D is unresolved. CDR3 length: 14 residues. The V end lost 0 bases, the J end lost 0 bases, and 4 bases lay between the germline ends. CDR1 is SGHRS and CDR2 is YFSETQ in the germline V gene. The CDR3 DNA reads TGCGCCAGCAGCTTGGTGAGCTCTGGAAACACCATATATTTT. Encoded protein: CASSLVSSGNTIYF.

This clone was seen just once. CDR3 sequence: CASSSGQLPTEAFF. In DNA form, the CDR3 reads TGTGCCAGTAGTTCCGGACAGCTACCTACTGAAGCTTTCTTT. The rearrangement uses TRBV19 and TRBJ1-1; tentative D call: TRBD1 (6 bases). Germline V lookup: CDR1 LNHDA, CDR2 SQIVND (reference sequence). The CDR3 length is 14 residues. The V and J ends lost 5 bases and 5 bases respectively, with 15 bases between them.

J is TRBJ2-1 and V is TRBV6-5, with D perhaps assigned TRBD1 or TRBD2 (5 bases each). V was clipped by 6 bases and J by 10 bases, with 16 bases between them. Per germline, CDR1 MNHEY and CDR2 SVGAGI. CDR3 length: 13 amino acids. The CDR3 bases are TGTGCCAGCAGGTTGGACCGGTGGGGGGAGCAGTTCTTC. Translating gives CASRLDRWGEQFF.

The chain couples TRBV12-2 to TRBJ1-1. TRBV12-2 is listed as a pseudogene. The CDR3 covers 16 residues. The CDR3 DNA is TGTGCAAGTCGCTTAGGAAAGGGCAGACCCAACACTGAAGCTTTCTTT. It specifies CASRLGKGRPNTEAFF.

The chain has TRBV7-9 and TRBJ1-1; D is uncertain. CDR1 SEHNR and CDR2 FQNEAQ come from the germline V gene (reference sequence). Trimming left V 2 bases short and J 6 bases short, with 7 bases between. This CDR3 comprises 12 residues. CDR3 loop: CASSLISPEAFF. The CDR3 DNA follows: TGTGCCAGCAGCTTAATCTCGCCTGAAGCTTTCTTT.

This clone was counted a single time. The V call is TRBV18, the J call TRBJ2-1; D not resolved. Germline V gives CDR1 KGHSH, CDR2 LQKENI. V was clipped by 4 bases and J by 7 bases, with 5 bases between them. This CDR3 is 11 amino acids long. Here the CDR3 reads CASSLGNEQFF. In nucleotides, the CDR3 is TGTGCCAGCTCACTTGGAAATGAGCAGTTCTTC.

The chain uses TRBV28 and TRBJ1-5; 7 bases map to TRBD1. The CDR3 totals 15 residues. The V and J ends lost 6 bases and 4 bases, in that order; junction bases with no gene match: 9. The V gene's germline CDR1 is MDHEN and CDR2 SYDVKM. The CDR3, as DNA: TGTGCCAGCAGCCGACAGGGAACGAGGAATCAGCCCCAGCATTTT. Encoded protein: CASSRQGTRNQPQHF.

The chain employs TRBV12-3 or TRBV12-4 and TRBJ1-5; possible D gene TRBD1, 5 bases. Between the trimmed V and J ends, which lost 6 bases and 3 bases, there was a span of 9 bases. CDR3 length: 13 amino acids. In DNA form, the CDR3 reads TGTGCCAGCAGGGGACGGCACAATCAGCCCCAGCATTTT. It encodes CASRGRHNQPQHF.

This clone was seen just once. V usage is TRBV25-1 and J usage is TRBJ1-2; 8 bases line up with TRBD1. This CDR3 spans 14 amino acids. Looked up from germline, CDR1 is MGHDK and CDR2 is SYGVNS. V was pared by 6 bases and J by 1 base, with 4 bases of the junction left unmatched. This chain's CDR3 is CASRGTGLNYGYTF. Here the CDR3 DNA reads TGTGCCAGCAGAGGGACAGGCCTTAACTATGGCTACACCTTC.

The chain joins TRBV5-1 to TRBJ1-4; the match to TRBD1 covers 9 bases. Germline CDR1 SGHRS, CDR2 YFSETQ. The J segment lost 1 base and the V segment lost 7 bases, leaving 5 bases of the junction unmatched. The CDR3 sequence is 15 residues long. The CDR3 DNA reads as TGCGCCAGCCGGACAGGGGAATTAACTAATGAAAAACTGTTTTTT. Translated: CASRTGELTNEKLFF.

The chain combines TRBV4-3 with TRBJ2-3; the D gene could be TRBD1 or TRBD2 (7 bases each). V gave up 2 bases and J gave up 3 bases, with 15 bases separating them. The CDR3 length is 16 residues. In germline, CDR1 is LGHNA, CDR2 YSLEER. The CDR3 DNA reads as TGCGCCAGCAGCCAATCAACAGGGGAGGGGACAGATACGCAGTATTTT. This translates into CASSQSTGEGTDTQYF.

The rearrangement links TRBV28 to TRBJ2-7, with TRBD2 matching 7 bases. CDR3 size: 11 residues. Germline-derived CDR1 and CDR2 are MDHEN and SYDVKM. Germline trimming cut 8 bases from V and 7 bases from J; bases unmatched to any gene: 5. The DNA of the CDR3 is TGTGCCAGCGGACTAGTGGGGGAGCAGTACTTC. Encoded protein: CASGLVGEQYF.

J is TRBJ2-2 and V is TRBV5-6; D call uncertain. The germline V and J ends were trimmed by 3 bases and 1 base, with 10 bases remaining between them. Germline V gene lookup returns CDR1 SGHDT and CDR2 YYEEEE. This CDR3 spans 15 amino acids. CDR3 protein: CASSYSRENTGELFF. The DNA of the CDR3 is TGTGCCAGCAGCTACAGTAGGGAGAACACCGGGGAGCTGTTTTTT. Full variable domain (rest looked up from reference TRBV5-6 and TRBJ2-2): DAGVTQSPTHLIKTRGQQVTLRCSPKSGHDTVSWYQQALGQGPQFIFQYYEEEERQRGNFPDRFSGHQFPNYSSELNVNALLLGDSALYLCASSYSRENTGELFFGEGSRLTVL.

This clone was detected only once. The chain carries TRBV9 and TRBJ1-4; the D gene is possibly TRBD1 (5 bases). The CDR3 is made up of 14 amino acids. The germline gives CDR1 SGDLS, CDR2 YYNGEE. Trimming stripped 3 bases from V and 4 bases from J, with 10 bases between. The CDR3 sequence: CASSAGTFNEKLFF. The DNA for the CDR3 is TGTGCCAGCAGCGCCGGGACCTTTAATGAAAAACTGTTTTTT.

This chain joins TRBV6-5 and TRBJ2-7, with TRBD2 matching over 7 bases. Trimming cost V 9 bases and J 3 bases; bases outside gene matches: 5. The CDR3 is 12 residues long. In germline, CDR1 is MNHEY, CDR2 SVGAGI. Written as DNA, the CDR3 is TGTGCCAGTTGGGGGGGGGACTACGAGCAGTACTTC. Protein product: CASWGGDYEQYF.

The chain has TRBV7-3 and TRBJ1-5; no firm D call. This CDR3 has 13 amino acids. Germline CDR1 reads SGHTA; CDR2 reads FQGTGA. Trimming shortened V by 2 bases and J by 5 bases, and 7 bases separated the two germline ends. The CDR3 DNA is TGTGCCAGCAGCTTACACGGGGATCAGCCCCAGCATTTT. Protein sequence: CASSLHGDQPQHF.

The chain is built from TRBV11-3 and TRBJ1-1, with D possibly matching TRBD1 (5 bases). The CDR3 has 14 amino acids. Trimming shortened V by 3 bases and J by 6 bases, and 14 bases separated the two germline ends. Germline CDR1 is SGHNT and CDR2 is YENEEA. CDR3 coding DNA: TGTGCCAGCAGCTTCGGGGGTCTGATGGCTGAAGCTTTCTTT. Amino acid sequence: CASSFGGLMAEAFF.

V and J are TRBV5-1 and TRBJ2-2; no clear D gene. V lost 4 bases to trimming and J lost 6 bases, with 13 bases between them. The CDR3 runs to 14 residues. Per germline, CDR1 SGHRS and CDR2 YFSETQ. The CDR3 spells CASSLGSNAGELFF. CDR3 sequence (DNA): TGCGCCAGCAGCCTCGGGTCCAACGCCGGGGAGCTGTTTTTT.

The V and J genes are TRBV7-2 and TRBJ1-2, with no clear D. Germline V gene lookup returns CDR1 SGHTA and CDR2 FQGNSA. This CDR3 spans 12 amino acids. Trimming removed 4 bases from V and 4 bases from J, with 7 bases in between. The CDR3 region has the DNA TGTGCCAGCAGCTCCCGAAGCTATGGCTACACCTTC. This encodes CASSSRSYGYTF.

The rearrangement uses TRBV18 and TRBJ1-2; D is undetermined. V was trimmed by 2 bases and J by 9 bases, leaving 7 bases between them. The CDR3 is 11 residues long. CDR1 and CDR2 from the germline V gene are KGHSH and LQKENI. The CDR3 is CASSPTQSYTF. The CDR3, as DNA: TGTGCCAGCTCACCAACTCAAAGCTACACCTTC.

The chain carries TRBV7-9 and TRBJ1-4; the D gene is possibly TRBD1 (5 bases). The V and J ends lost 5 bases and 8 bases respectively, with 15 bases between them. This CDR3 has 14 residues. Germline V CDR1 and CDR2: SEHNR, FQNEAQ (reference sequence). CDR3: CASSLVGAGEKLFF. CDR3 in DNA: TGTGCCAGCAGCCTGGTCGGGGCGGGCGAAAAACTGTTTTTT.

The CDR3 region has the DNA TGTGCCAGTAGTTCGCCCCCTGGACAGGTCTACAATGAGCAGTTCTTC. It encodes CASSSPPGQVYNEQFF. J is TRBJ2-1 and V is TRBV19, with 7 bases identical to TRBD1. This CDR3 is 16 amino acids long. CDR1 is LNHDA, CDR2 SQIVND, per germline (reference sequence). The junction had 10 bases not matched to a gene; V was cut back by 5 bases and J by 3 bases.

The chain links TRBV28 to TRBJ1-1; D ambiguous. Between the trimmed V and J ends, which lost 7 bases and 4 bases, there was a span of 13 bases. Germline loops: CDR1 MDHEN, CDR2 SYDVKM. CDR3 length: 13 amino acids. Here the CDR3 DNA reads TGTGCCAGCAATCGGGGTCTTGGCACTGAAGCTTTCTTT. This translates into CASNRGLGTEAFF.

The V and J genes are TRBV5-1 and TRBJ2-6; D uncertain. V lost 5 bases, J lost 1 base, and 16 bases lay in between. Germline assignment: CDR1 SGHRS and CDR2 YFSETQ. This CDR3 is built from 17 residues. The CDR3 here is CASSPTLVASGANVLTF. CDR3 sequence (DNA): TGCGCCAGCAGTCCCACCCTTGTCGCTTCTGGGGCCAACGTCCTGACTTTC. Variable domain in full (rest from reference TRBV5-1 and TRBJ2-6): KAGVTQTPRYLIKTRGQQVTLSCSPISGHRSVSWYQQTPGQGLQFLFEYFSETQRNKGNFPGRFSGRQFSNSRSEMNVSTLELGDSALYLCASSPTLVASGANVLTFGAGSRLTVL.

V and J are TRBV3-1 (or the pseudogene TRBV3-2) and TRBJ1-3, with D perhaps matching TRBD1 (6 bases). Germline assignment: CDR1 LGHDT and CDR2 YNNKEL (reference sequence). Deletions cut 1 base from V and 0 bases from J, with 19 bases between. The CDR3 length is 19 residues. The chain's CDR3 is CASSQGIKRGGPSGNTIYF. The CDR3 bases are TGTGCCAGCAGCCAAGGGATCAAGAGGGGGGGTCCCTCTGGAAACACCATATATTTT.

This chain links TRBV6-4 with TRBJ2-3; 8 positions match TRBD2. V shed 6 bases, J shed 2 bases, and the junction held 1 base outside the gene matches. The CDR3 covers 13 residues. Germline V gene data show CDR1 as MRHNA and CDR2 as SNTAGT. CDR3 residues: CASSGGATDTQYF. Here the CDR3 DNA reads TGTGCCAGCAGCGGGGGGGCCACAGATACGCAGTATTTT.